A single sample gave rise to the 24 T cell receptor beta chains below, sequenced in a study of OX40 agonist ivuxolimab in advanced cancers. Data came from immunoSEQ multiplex PCR; TCRdb stores just in-frame clones and leaves some out. Of approximately 35,000 clones listed, under 80% are singletons. This sample comprised CD4+ or CD8+ T cells sorted from blood, obtained in a trial of the OX40 agonist ivuxolimab. The receptors shown here come from an adult with an advanced solid tumor such as melanoma, head and neck, liver or kidney cancer.

V gene TRBV10-3 combines with J gene TRBJ2-1, with TRBD1 identical over 8 bases. Unmatched junction bases numbered 10, after V lost 1 base and J lost 5 bases. The germline gives CDR1 ENHRY, CDR2 SYGVKD. This CDR3 has 17 amino acids. The CDR3 nucleotides are TGTGCCATCAGTGAGTGGGGGCAAGGACAGGGAGACAATGAGCAGTTCTTC. It specifies CAISEWGQGQGDNEQFF.

CDR3 nucleotides: TGTGCCAGCAGTTACAAGGGCTTGGAGACCCAGTACTTC. It codes for CASSYKGLETQYF. V and J are TRBV6-6 and TRBJ2-5, with D unclear. The CDR3 is made up of 13 amino acids. Germline CDR1 reads MNHNY; CDR2 reads SVGAGI (reference sequence). The V end lost 2 bases, the J end lost 5 bases, and 9 bases lay between the germline ends.

This clone was detected a few times. This rearrangement joins TRBV5-1 to TRBJ2-2; the match to TRBD2 covers 7 bases. V trimming: 4 bases; J trimming: 3 bases; junction bases outside the gene matches: 9. Germline V gene lookup returns CDR1 SGHRS and CDR2 YFSETQ. The CDR3 runs to 16 residues. The CDR3, as DNA: TGCGCCAGCAGCCCCCGGACCAGCGGGGACACCGGGGAGCTGTTTTTT. It codes for CASSPRTSGDTGELFF.

This chain joins TRBV19 and TRBJ2-3; D gene uncertain. CDR3 length: 14 residues. V was cut by 3 bases and J by 2 bases, with 9 bases left in between. Germline CDR1 LNHDA, CDR2 SQIVND (reference sequence). CDR3 in amino acids: CASSIFRFTDTQYF. CDR3 DNA: TGTGCCAGTAGTATTTTTCGCTTCACAGATACGCAGTATTTT.

V and J are TRBV7-2 and TRBJ1-2; D is undetermined. The V end was cut by 0 bases, the J end by 5 bases, with 7 bases between. The CDR3 runs 13 residues. CDR1 is SGHTA and CDR2 is FQGNSA in the germline V gene. The CDR3 DNA follows: TGTGCCAGCAGCTTAGCGGGCGGGTATGGCTACACCTTC. It yields the protein CASSLAGGYGYTF.

V and J are TRBV2 and TRBJ1-2; D is ambiguous. This CDR3 contains 13 residues. Trimming took off 7 bases at V and 8 bases at J, with 17 bases between the two ends. The germline V gene has CDR1 SNHLY and CDR2 FYNNEI. CDR3 in amino acids: CASMKTDFGGYTF. The CDR3 DNA reads as TGTGCCAGCATGAAGACCGACTTTGGGGGCTACACCTTC. Supplemented by reference TRBV2 and TRBJ1-2, the full variable domain reads EPEVTQTPSHQVTQMGQEVILRCVPISNHLYFYWYRQILGQKVEFLVSFYNNEISEKSEIFDDQFSVERPDGSNFTLKIRSTKLEDSAMYFCASMKTDFGGYTFGSGTRLTVV.

This clone was recorded once. This chain connects TRBV5-4 to TRBJ1-4; perhaps TRBD1 as D (5 bases). The CDR3 has 16 amino acids. Germline assignment: CDR1 SGHNT and CDR2 YYREEE (reference sequence). V shed 4 bases and J shed 7 bases, with 20 bases lying between them. CDR3 region: CASSPGLGTSGEKLFF. The DNA for the CDR3 is TGTGCCAGCAGCCCTGGATTGGGGACGAGCGGTGAAAAACTGTTTTTT.

The sample holds a few counts of this clone. This chain links TRBV6-5 with TRBJ2-7; 7 bases line up with TRBD1. This CDR3 region has 15 residues. The trim removed 7 bases at V and 0 bases at J, leaving 9 bases unmatched. The germline V gene has CDR1 MNHEY and CDR2 SVGAGI. CDR3 sequence: CASTSPTGDSYEQYF. Written as DNA, the CDR3 is TGTGCCAGCACCTCCCCCACAGGGGACTCCTACGAGCAGTACTTC.

The rearrangement uses TRBV28 and TRBJ1-4; tentatively, D is TRBD1 (6 bases). CDR1 MDHEN and CDR2 SYDVKM come from the germline V gene. The V end was cut by 4 bases, the J end by 7 bases, with 10 bases between. The CDR3 is made up of 13 amino acids. CDR3 region: CASSSQGGEKLFF. CDR3 sequence (DNA): TGTGCCAGCAGTTCACAGGGAGGTGAAAAACTGTTTTTT.

The V call is TRBV7-6, the J call TRBJ2-2, with 9 bases fitting TRBD1. This CDR3 region has 14 residues. J was trimmed by 6 bases and V by 4 bases; bases with no gene match: 3. Germline lookup yields CDR1 SGHVS and CDR2 FNYEAQ. The CDR3 is CASSSGQGPGELFF. The CDR3 DNA follows: TGTGCCAGCAGCTCTGGACAGGGGCCCGGGGAGCTGTTTTTT.

The chain uses TRBV10-3 and TRBJ1-6; possible D gene TRBD1, 5 bases. Germline CDR1 and CDR2: ENHRY and SYGVKD. This CDR3 contains 14 residues. V was trimmed by 6 bases and J by 3 bases, leaving 9 bases between them. As DNA, the CDR3 is TGTGCCATCAGCGGGACGGACTATAATTCACCCCTCCACTTT. This codes for CAISGTDYNSPLHF.

V is TRBV4-1 and J is TRBJ2-5, with TRBD2 matching over 14 bases. With V trimmed by 0 bases and J by 5 bases, 11 bases remained unmatched. Germline loops: CDR1 MGHRA, CDR2 YSYEKL. The CDR3 contains 19 residues. The chain's CDR3 is CASSQEATSGGDLRETQYF. In nucleotides, the CDR3 is TGCGCCAGCAGCCAAGAAGCGACTAGCGGGGGGGACCTCCGTGAGACCCAGTACTTC.

The chain couples TRBV6-6 to TRBJ2-7, with D hard to call. This CDR3 is 14 amino acids long. Trimming cost V 6 bases and J 3 bases, with 15 bases left between them. From germline, CDR1 is MNHNY and CDR2 SVGAGI (reference sequence). The CDR3 spells CASRPRTQGYEQYF. CDR3 coding DNA: TGTGCCAGCAGGCCGCGGACCCAAGGCTACGAGCAGTACTTC.

The chain uses TRBV7-9 and TRBJ2-5, with TRBD2 matching 11 bases. The CDR3 has 14 amino acids. Per germline, CDR1 SEHNR and CDR2 FQNEAQ (reference sequence). The ends lost 6 bases at V and 5 bases at J; junction bases unmatched: 5. DNA of the CDR3: TGTGCCAGCAGTCCCCCTAGCGGGGGGGAGACCCAGTACTTC. Translating it yields CASSPPSGGETQYF.

This rearrangement joins TRBV7-2 to TRBJ1-5; D not resolved. Per germline, CDR1 SGHTA and CDR2 FQGNSA. V was pared by 3 bases and J by 4 bases, with 7 bases between. The CDR3 is made up of 13 amino acids. CDR3: CASSLEFNQPQHF. CDR3 nucleotide sequence: TGTGCCAGCAGCTTGGAGTTTAATCAGCCCCAGCATTTT. Filled out from reference TRBV7-2 and TRBJ1-5, the complete variable domain reads GAGVSQSPSNKVTEKGKDVELRCDPISGHTALYWYRQSLGQGLEFLIYFQGNSAPDKSGLPSDRFSAERTGGSVSTLTIQRTQQEDSAVYLCASSLEFNQPQHFGDGTRLSIL.

This chain joins TRBV5-1 and TRBJ1-2, with D uncertain. CDR3 length: 17 residues. Germline loops: CDR1 SGHRS, CDR2 YFSETQ. The V and J ends lost 4 bases and 1 base respectively, with 20 bases between them. The CDR3 reads CASSHGRLVTDNYGYTF. In DNA, the CDR3 is TGCGCCAGCAGCCATGGACGGTTGGTGACTGATAACTATGGCTACACCTTC.

The gene calls are TRBV9 and TRBJ1-5; D might be TRBD1 (5 bases). CDR1 and CDR2 from the germline V gene are SGDLS and YYNGEE. The V and J ends lost 0 bases and 0 bases respectively, with 7 bases between them. CDR3 length equals 15 residues. The CDR3 DNA sequence: TGTGCCAGCAGCGTAGGAACAGGTAGCAATCAGCCCCAGCATTTT. It specifies CASSVGTGSNQPQHF.

The sample holds one count of this clone. The J gene is TRBJ2-5, the V gene TRBV6-1, with TRBD1 identical over 7 bases. The better agreement between TRBJ2-7 and the DNA end casts doubt on the J call. This CDR3 contains 13 residues. CDR1 MNHNS and CDR2 SASEGT come from the germline V gene. CDR3 region: CASTRNRGGEQYF. The CDR3 bases are TGTGCCAGCACCCGAAACAGGGGTGGCGAGCAGTACTTC.

The V call is TRBV5-4, the J call TRBJ1-4; perhaps TRBD1 as D (5 bases). The length of the CDR3 is 14 residues. V lost 2 bases and J lost 2, with 7 bases in between. Germline V gives CDR1 SGHNT, CDR2 YYREEE (reference sequence). CDR3 protein: CASSFRQTNEKLFF. The CDR3 region has the DNA TGTGCCAGCAGCTTTAGACAGACTAATGAAAAACTGTTTTTT.

The chain recombines TRBV5-1 with TRBJ1-1; D is undetermined. This CDR3 region has 13 residues. From germline, CDR1 is SGHRS and CDR2 YFSETQ. Trimming took off 0 bases at V and 8 bases at J, with 11 bases between the two ends. This CDR3 reads CASSLDPGAEAFF. CDR3 DNA sequence: TGCGCCAGCAGCTTGGACCCGGGAGCCGAAGCTTTCTTT.

This clone was recorded a few times. V and J are TRBV7-7 and TRBJ1-1; TRBD1 is a possible D gene (5 bases). Trimming pared 7 bases from V and 1 base from J, leaving 13 bases between. Looked up from germline, CDR1 is SSHAT and CDR2 is FNYEAQ (reference sequence). The CDR3 consists of 14 residues. Here the CDR3 DNA reads TGTGCCAGCACCCCTATTACAGGGAACACTGAAGCTTTCTTT. It codes for CASTPITGNTEAFF.

This clone was seen once. In the same sample, other DNA sequences code for this CDR3. The chain joins TRBV6-5 to TRBJ1-2; tentatively, D is TRBD1 (5 bases). V lost 7 bases and J 1 base, leaving 13 bases between the germline ends. Germline CDR1 and CDR2: MNHEY and SVGAGI. The CDR3 contains 14 residues. CDR3 DNA: TGTGCCAGCACCCTACTCGGGGGTAACTATGGCTACACCTTC. Translating it yields CASTLLGGNYGYTF.

The rearrangement links TRBV2 to TRBJ2-7; 7 nucleotides match TRBD1. This CDR3 is 13 amino acids long. Germline CDR1 and CDR2: SNHLY and FYNNEI. The V gene end was trimmed by 6 bases and the J gene end by 7 bases; junction bases not matched to a gene: 9. The CDR3 DNA sequence: TGTGCCAGCAGCAAAGGGACAGCCAGAGAGCAGTACTTC. Amino acids: CASSKGTAREQYF. The variable domain in full, completed from reference TRBV2 and TRBJ2-7, reads EPEVTQTPSHQVTQMGQEVILRCVPISNHLYFYWYRQILGQKVEFLVSFYNNEISEKSEIFDDQFSVERPDGSNFTLKIRSTKLEDSAMYFCASSKGTAREQYFGPGTRLTVT.

The chain combines TRBV5-1 with TRBJ2-1; D uncertain. V gave up 5 bases and J gave up 9 bases, with 9 bases separating them. In germline, CDR1 is SGHRS, CDR2 YFSETQ. This CDR3 has 11 residues. This CDR3 is CASRGETEQFF. CDR3 DNA: TGCGCCAGCAGAGGTGAAACTGAGCAGTTCTTC.